Below, 27 T cell receptor beta chains from the same sample are listed, as sequenced in a study of cytomegalovirus exposure and HLA in healthy donors. With 60 Vbeta and 13 Jbeta primers, the PCR was carried out. Profiling relied on immunoSEQ multiplex PCR, and the TCRdb table lists in-frame clones only, not all of them. The table lists roughly 120,000 clones, around 79% of them singletons, with about 4% in the top ten. What was sequenced was PBMCs. Source of these receptors: a woman in her forties in good health and CMV-seronegative.

The chain links TRBV2 to TRBJ1-4; 9 bases map to TRBD1. Germline loops: CDR1 SNHLY, CDR2 FYNNEI. This CDR3 is 15 amino acids long. Germline trimming cut 4 bases from V and 6 bases from J; bases unmatched to any gene: 6. CDR3 coding DNA: TGTGCCAGCAGTGTAACAGGGGGCAACGATGAAAAACTGTTTTTT. Protein sequence: CASSVTGGNDEKLFF.

The V and J genes are TRBV5-6 and TRBJ1-4; perhaps TRBD1 as D (5 bases). This CDR3 region has 14 residues. V was cut by 7 bases and J by 5 bases, with 15 bases left in between. In germline, CDR1 is SGHDT, CDR2 YYEEEE. As DNA, the CDR3 is TGTGCCAGCGAGAAAGGGACTCAAAATGAAAAACTGTTTTTT. Residues: CASEKGTQNEKLFF.

The chain has TRBV6-1 and TRBJ1-2, with 8 bases matching TRBD1. The CDR3 is made up of 15 amino acids. Germline-derived CDR1 and CDR2 are MNHNS and SASEGT. The ends lost 4 bases at V and 4 bases at J; junction bases unmatched: 8. CDR3 sequence reads: CASSGGTGSSYGYTF. Here the CDR3 DNA reads TGTGCCAGCAGTGGGGGGACAGGTTCCTCCTATGGCTACACCTTC.

The chain employs TRBV7-9 and TRBJ1-2; D call uncertain. The germline gives CDR1 SEHNR, CDR2 FQNEAQ (reference sequence). With 2 bases removed from V and 3 bases from J, the gap between germline ends came to 7 bases. The CDR3 loop spans 13 amino acids. DNA for the CDR3: TGTGCCAGCAGCTTACGGGTCGACTATGGCTACACCTTC. Amino acids: CASSLRVDYGYTF.

The chain joins TRBV19 to TRBJ2-6; perhaps TRBD1 as D (5 bases). The CDR3 runs to 16 residues. The V gene lost 8 bases and the J gene lost 1 base, with 15 bases spanning the gap. The V gene's germline CDR1 is LNHDA and CDR2 SQIVND (reference sequence). The DNA for the CDR3 is TGTGCCAGTCACCTGTGGGGCAGGTCTGGGGCCAACGTCCTGACTTTC. Protein product: CASHLWGRSGANVLTF.

The chain is built from TRBV25-1 and TRBJ2-1, with 7 bases that match TRBD2. The CDR3 runs to 16 residues. V gave up 1 base and J gave up 5 bases; unmatched junction bases: 8. Germline V gene lookup returns CDR1 MGHDK and CDR2 SYGVNS. In DNA, the CDR3 is TGTGCCAGCAGTGAATGGGGGGGGAACTCTGACAATGAGCAGTTCTTC. It is translated as CASSEWGGNSDNEQFF.

The genes are TRBV28 and TRBJ2-1; 8 nucleotides align to TRBD2. The CDR3 covers 14 residues. Germline CDR1 and CDR2: MDHEN and SYDVKM. Trimming at V came to 2 bases and at J to 6 bases, leaving 3 bases not matched to a gene. CDR3 amino acids: CASSLNGGGNEQFF. The CDR3 region has the DNA TGTGCCAGCAGTTTAAACGGGGGGGGCAATGAGCAGTTCTTC.

This chain joins TRBV9 and TRBJ2-3, with D possibly matching TRBD1 (6 bases). CDR3 size: 14 residues. Looked up from germline, CDR1 is SGDLS and CDR2 is YYNGEE. V shed 0 bases and J shed 8 bases, with 13 bases lying between them. The CDR3 DNA reads as TGTGCCAGCAGCGTAGATGGCAGGGGCGGTACGCAGTATTTT. This encodes CASSVDGRGGTQYF.

V is TRBV11-2 and J is TRBJ2-5; weak D call: TRBD2 (5 bases). Germline lookup yields CDR1 SGHAT and CDR2 FQNNGV. The CDR3 length is 12 residues. V was shortened by 5 bases and J by 9 bases, with 13 bases between the two germline ends. The CDR3 coding sequence is TGTGCCAGCAGCCCCGGGGTCGGGGCCCAGTACTTC. This gives the protein CASSPGVGAQYF.

DNA for the CDR3: TGTGCCAGCAGTGCCGGACAGTATAATTCACCCCTCCACTTT. Its protein is CASSAGQYNSPLHF. J is TRBJ1-6 and V is TRBV11-2, with TRBD1 as a possible D gene (6 bases). Trimming removed 6 bases at V and 4 bases at J, with 10 bases between. Germline assignment: CDR1 SGHAT and CDR2 FQNNGV. The CDR3 runs 14 residues.

The V and J genes are TRBV7-9 and TRBJ1-4; D call uncertain. The V end was cut by 5 bases, the J end by 6 bases, with 16 bases between. Germline CDR1 and CDR2: SEHNR and FQNEAQ (reference sequence). CDR3 length: 15 amino acids. The CDR3 protein is CASSPSRGWDEKLFF. CDR3 DNA: TGTGCCAGCAGCCCCTCCCGGGGATGGGATGAAAAACTGTTTTTT.

J is TRBJ2-4 and V is TRBV29-1; D is possibly TRBD2 (5 bases). The germline V gene encodes CDR1 SQVTM and CDR2 ANQGSEA. The CDR3 is made up of 13 amino acids. V was cut by 6 bases and J by 0 bases, with 9 bases left in between. The CDR3: CSVESGAKNIQYF. The CDR3 nucleotides read TGCAGCGTCGAGAGCGGAGCCAAAAACATTCAGTACTTC.

The chain links TRBV19 to TRBJ1-1; TRBD1 agrees at 7 bases. This CDR3 has 13 residues. With V trimmed by 4 bases and J by 8 bases, 7 bases remained unmatched. Germline CDR1 and CDR2: LNHDA and SQIVND (reference sequence). The DNA for the CDR3 is TGTGCCAGTAGTAAGGACAGGCGAGGAGAAGCTTTCTTT. Encoded protein: CASSKDRRGEAFF.

V usage is TRBV7-8 and J usage is TRBJ2-6; D call uncertain. The CDR3 is 16 amino acids. Germline CDR1 SGHVS, CDR2 FQNEAQ. V was cut by 5 bases and J by 4 bases, with 15 bases left in between. CDR3 sequence: CASSRAPGSGANVLTF. The CDR3 DNA sequence: TGTGCCAGCAGCCGAGCTCCCGGGTCCGGGGCCAACGTCCTGACTTTC.

This chain uses TRBV30 with TRBJ2-5, with a weak D call TRBD2 (6 bases). The CDR3 covers 12 residues. With 1 base removed from V and 4 bases from J, the gap between germline ends came to 7 bases. Germline V gives CDR1 GTSNPN, CDR2 SVGIG (reference sequence). CDR3: CAWSDGRETQYF. The CDR3 bases are TGTGCCTGGAGTGACGGGAGAGAGACCCAGTACTTC.

The V gene is TRBV7-3, the J gene TRBJ2-5; 8 positions agree with TRBD1. The CDR3 runs 15 residues. Per the germline V gene, CDR1 is SGHTA and CDR2 is FQGTGA. V was clipped by 6 bases and J by 7 bases; unmatched bases: 13. In nucleotides, the CDR3 is TGTGCCAGCAGTCAAACCGGACAGGGTATAGGGACCCAGTACTTC. It specifies CASSQTGQGIGTQYF.

The gene calls are TRBV7-2 and TRBJ2-1, with D possibly being TRBD2 (6 bases). Germline values: CDR1 SGHTA, CDR2 FQGNSA. This CDR3 spans 15 amino acids. V was shortened by 6 bases and J by 5 bases, with 17 bases between the two germline ends. The CDR3 DNA is TGTGCCAGCAGATTACCGGGACTCCTAAACAATGAGCAGTTCTTC. Its protein is CASRLPGLLNNEQFF.

This chain connects TRBV11-2 to TRBJ2-7; 7 bases line up with TRBD2. The CDR3 consists of 14 residues. V shed 5 bases, J shed 2 bases, and the junction held 6 bases outside the gene matches. Germline CDR1 and CDR2: SGHAT and FQNNGV. Here the CDR3 reads CASSPHGTTYEQYF. The CDR3 DNA is TGTGCCAGCAGCCCACATGGGACTACCTACGAGCAGTACTTC.

The V call is TRBV28, the J call TRBJ2-7, with D perhaps TRBD1 (8 bases). The V gene's germline CDR1 is MDHEN and CDR2 SYDVKM. V lost 5 bases and J 7 bases, leaving 27 bases between the germline ends. The CDR3 spans 17 residues. In DNA, the CDR3 is TGTGCCAGCAGTCCCCCGGGGGGCAGGGGGCGACAGGGGGAGCAGTACTTC. Translation gives CASSPPGGRGRQGEQYF.

This clone was detected only a few times. The rearrangement joins TRBV7-9 to TRBJ1-6; no reliable D call. Germline lookup yields CDR1 SEHNR and CDR2 FQNEAQ (reference sequence). V lost 3 bases and J 9 bases, leaving 12 bases between the germline ends. The CDR3 runs 14 residues. The CDR3 DNA is TGTGCCAGCAGCTTCGAGACAATCATTTCACCCCTCCACTTT. This codes for CASSFETIISPLHF.

The rearrangement links TRBV5-1 to TRBJ2-1; 12 positions match TRBD2. This CDR3 has 15 residues. With V trimmed by 1 base and J by 5 bases, 1 base remained unmatched. CDR1 and CDR2 from the germline V gene are SGHRS and YFSETQ. CDR3 region: CASSLPSGGDNEQFF. CDR3 DNA: TGCGCCAGCAGCTTGCCTAGCGGGGGGGACAATGAGCAGTTCTTC. Complete variable domain (other parts from reference TRBV5-1 and TRBJ2-1): KAGVTQTPRYLIKTRGQQVTLSCSPISGHRSVSWYQQTPGQGLQFLFEYFSETQRNKGNFPGRFSGRQFSNSRSEMNVSTLELGDSALYLCASSLPSGGDNEQFFGPGTRLTVL.

In this sample, this clone turned up a few times. The V and J genes are TRBV5-6 and TRBJ2-5; D is possibly TRBD2 (5 bases). Near its end, the DNA agrees better with TRBJ2-7, so the J call may be wrong. CDR1 is SGHDT, CDR2 YYEEEE, per germline. The CDR3 is 15 residues long. The DNA for the CDR3 is TGTGCCAGCAGCTTGGACGGGATATCCCCCTACGAGCAGTACTTC. Translation: CASSLDGISPYEQYF.

V gene TRBV4-1 combines with J gene TRBJ1-4; D call uncertain. This CDR3 is 15 amino acids long. Germline V gene data show CDR1 as MGHRA and CDR2 as YSYEKL. Trimming stripped 2 bases from V and 6 bases from J, with 13 bases between. The CDR3 nucleotides read TGCGCCAGCAGCCAACAAGAATTCGGAGATGAAAAACTGTTTTTT. Amino acid sequence: CASSQQEFGDEKLFF.

This rearrangement joins TRBV19 to TRBJ2-1, with 9 positions matching TRBD1. The V and J ends lost 5 bases and 4 bases, in that order; junction bases with no gene match: 3. The length of the CDR3 is 14 residues. The germline gives CDR1 LNHDA, CDR2 SQIVND (reference sequence). The CDR3 protein is CASSPGQGYNEQFF. As DNA, the CDR3 is TGTGCCAGTAGTCCGGGACAGGGTTACAATGAGCAGTTCTTC.

The V and J genes are TRBV10-3 and TRBJ1-2; 9 bases fit TRBD1. CDR3 size: 16 residues. After removal of 3 bases from V and 4 bases from J, the junction contained 9 bases not matched to a gene. Germline CDR1 is ENHRY and CDR2 is SYGVKD. CDR3 bases: TGTGCCATCAGTGAACGGGACAGGGCGATTCGCTATGGCTACACCTTC. Encoded protein: CAISERDRAIRYGYTF.

This clone was detected once. V is TRBV5-4 and J is TRBJ1-2, with D possibly matching TRBD1 (5 bases). The CDR3 extends over 13 amino acids. The ends were cut back, 4 bases at V and 7 bases at J, with 14 bases in the middle. Germline CDR1 reads SGHNT; CDR2 reads YYREEE (reference sequence). The CDR3 region is CASSPAQGFGYTF. The CDR3 bases are TGTGCCAGCAGCCCTGCCCAGGGTTTTGGCTACACCTTC.

The rearrangement links TRBV11-2 to TRBJ2-1, with 9 bases matching TRBD1. Trimming removed 5 bases from V and 6 bases from J; junction bases left unmatched: 11. Per the germline V gene, CDR1 is SGHAT and CDR2 is FQNNGV. The CDR3 length is 16 residues. The CDR3 spells CASSKRGQGPLNEQFF. The CDR3 DNA reads as TGTGCCAGCAGCAAGAGGGGACAGGGTCCCCTCAATGAGCAGTTCTTC.